There are a few counts of the clone carrying this T cell receptor (beta chain). As yet, its antigen is unknown. A sample-barcoded 5' primer and a J-beta primer mix were used in a second PCR of roughly 6 to 11 cycles. Using its own MiXCR run on the 5' RACE reads, TCRdb lists one record per CDR3 protein. The sample lists hundreds of thousands of distinct CDR3 sequences, around 50% occurring once. Germline V gives CDR1 DFQATT, CDR2 SNEGSKA (reference sequence). Trimming cost V 6 bases and J 6 bases, with 18 bases left between them. The CDR3 extends over 14 amino acids. This sample is part of a study of blood T cells in healthy people across ages. The study, taken as a whole, reports: Greater diversity and more naive CD4+ cells were seen in long-lived donors than in aged donors.

What was sequenced was blood. The rearrangement uses TRBV20-1 and TRBJ2-4; D is perhaps TRBD2 (6 bases). The TCR originated in an elderly woman in good health. This CDR3 reads CSAPRDSHRNIQYF. The CDR3, as DNA: TGCAGTGCCCCCCGGGACTCGCACCGAAACATTCAGTACTTC.